The 27 T cell receptor beta chains reported below all come from one sample, sequenced in a study of cytomegalovirus exposure and HLA in healthy donors. Primers for the PCR totalled 60 Vbeta and 13 Jbeta. TCRdb's table, derived via immunoSEQ multiplex PCR, lists solely in-frame clones and lacks some. The sample comprises about 150,000 clones, roughly 83% of which are singletons, and around 1.4% rests with the top ten. Specimen: PBMCs. Every receptor here comes from a woman younger than 30 in good health and CMV-seronegative.

The chain has TRBV7-9 and TRBJ1-1, with 9 bases identical to TRBD1. This CDR3 has 14 amino acids. In germline, CDR1 is SEHNR, CDR2 FQNEAQ (reference sequence). After removal of 6 bases from V and 4 bases from J, the junction contained 6 bases not matched to a gene. The CDR3 region has the DNA TGTGCCAGCAGGTTCACACAGGGGGCCACTGAAGCTTTCTTT. This encodes CASRFTQGATEAFF.

Concerning this clone: One end of the junction fails to match germline, which may point to a read error. J is TRBJ2-6 and V is TRBV15; tentatively, D is TRBD1 (5 bases). Germline CDR1 and CDR2: LNHNV and YYDKDF (reference sequence). The length of the CDR3 is 15 residues. CDR3 amino acids: CATSRKGSGANGLTF. CDR3 nucleotides: TGTGCCACCAGCAGAAAGGGGTCTGGGGCCAACGGCCTGACTTTC.

This chain connects TRBV27 to TRBJ1-1, with D possibly TRBD1 on 6 matching bases. Germline V gene sequence: CDR1 MNHEY, CDR2 SMNVEV (reference sequence). The length of the CDR3 is 15 residues. Trimming took 6 bases from V and 2 from J, leaving 16 bases between them. CDR3 sequence (DNA): TGTGCCAGCAGCCCCCAGGGAGGGGGTAACACTGAAGCTTTCTTT. This sequence encodes CASSPQGGGNTEAFF.

This rearrangement joins TRBV30 to TRBJ2-3; D not certain. The length of the CDR3 is 11 residues. Germline CDR1 reads GTSNPN; CDR2 reads SVGIG (reference sequence). With 0 bases removed from V and 6 bases from J, the gap between germline ends came to 4 bases. The CDR3 DNA reads as TGTGCCTGGAGTGTACTGGATACGCAGTATTTT. As protein: CAWSVLDTQYF.

The V gene is TRBV6-1, the J gene TRBJ2-7, with 8 positions matching TRBD1. V was clipped by 5 bases and J by 3 bases; unmatched bases: 6. The germline gives CDR1 MNHNS, CDR2 SASEGT. The CDR3 spans 14 residues. CDR3 sequence (DNA): TGTGCCAGCAGTTGGACAGGGCGAGTCTACGAGCAGTACTTC. Encoded protein: CASSWTGRVYEQYF.

V and J are TRBV5-1 and TRBJ2-1; 7 nucleotides line up with TRBD2. CDR3 length: 16 residues. V was clipped by 0 bases and J by 1 base; unmatched bases: 4. Germline V CDR1 and CDR2: SGHRS, YFSETQ. The CDR3 region has the DNA TGCGCCAGCAGCTTGGGGGTCGGGGGGTCCTACAATGAGCAGTTCTTC. The encoded protein is CASSLGVGGSYNEQFF.

The gene calls are TRBV29-1 and TRBJ2-2; D unclear. Germline CDR1 is SQVTM and CDR2 is ANQGSEA. V lost 2 bases and J 1 base, leaving 5 bases between the germline ends. The length of the CDR3 is 13 residues. CDR3 residues: CSVETVNTGELFF. Here the CDR3 DNA reads TGCAGCGTTGAAACGGTGAACACCGGGGAGCTGTTTTTT.

This clone came up once. The chain is built from TRBV5-6 and TRBJ2-7; 10 bases fit TRBD2. Germline V gene lookup returns CDR1 SGHDT and CDR2 YYEEEE. The CDR3 has 14 residues. Losses at the gene ends were 4 bases for V and 5 bases for J; bases not matched to a gene: 6. The CDR3 DNA follows: TGTGCCAGCAGCATAGCGGGGGGAATGAACGAGCAGTACTTC. Its protein is CASSIAGGMNEQYF.

The V gene is TRBV19, the J gene TRBJ1-1; 10 bases map to TRBD1. CDR1 is LNHDA, CDR2 SQIVND, per germline (reference sequence). V lost 5 bases and J lost 5; bases outside the gene matches: 8. The CDR3 covers 15 residues. CDR3 nucleotide sequence: TGTGCCAGTAGTGCGACGGACAGGGGGATGACTGAAGCTTTCTTT. Translation: CASSATDRGMTEAFF.

This chain uses TRBV6-5 with TRBJ1-2; no firm D call. This CDR3 contains 12 residues. V was shortened by 5 bases and J by 0 bases, with 4 bases between the two germline ends. CDR1 is MNHEY and CDR2 is SVGAGI in the germline V gene. The CDR3 here is CASSPANYGYTF. CDR3 coding DNA: TGTGCCAGCAGTCCAGCTAACTATGGCTACACCTTC.

The J gene is TRBJ2-5, the V gene TRBV2; 8 bases are shared with TRBD2. The CDR3 sequence is 14 residues long. Germline CDR1 SNHLY, CDR2 FYNNEI. V gave up 4 bases and J gave up 4 bases; unmatched junction bases: 5. CDR3 loop: CASSAYLAGETQYF. The CDR3 coding sequence is TGTGCCAGCAGTGCTTATCTAGCGGGAGAGACCCAGTACTTC.

The V and J genes are TRBV7-9 and TRBJ1-1; possible D gene TRBD1, 6 bases. V lost 3 bases and J lost 2, with 10 bases in between. Germline V gene sequence: CDR1 SEHNR, CDR2 FQNEAQ (reference sequence). The CDR3 is 14 amino acids. For the CDR3, the DNA is TGTGCCAGCAGCTTTGTCAGGGGCAACACTGAAGCTTTCTTT. Translated, it gives CASSFVRGNTEAFF.

This chain joins TRBV6-5 and TRBJ1-5; D gene unclear. Trimming took off 0 bases at V and 0 bases at J, with 6 bases between the two ends. This CDR3 comprises 15 residues. Germline V lookup: CDR1 MNHEY, CDR2 SVGAGI. The CDR3 reads CASSYSVNSNQPQHF. The CDR3 nucleotides are TGTGCCAGCAGTTACTCCGTTAATAGCAATCAGCCCCAGCATTTT.

The chain has TRBV18 and TRBJ1-4, with TRBD1 as a possible D gene (5 bases). The V gene lost 5 bases and the J gene lost 6 bases, with 13 bases spanning the gap. CDR1 KGHSH and CDR2 LQKENI come from the germline V gene. This CDR3 is built from 14 residues. The CDR3 DNA follows: TGTGCCAGCTCATCTACAGGATCATATGAAAAACTGTTTTTT. Residues: CASSSTGSYEKLFF.

The gene calls are TRBV10-3 and TRBJ1-3; D is unclear. The germline CDR1 and CDR2 sequences are ENHRY and SYGVKD. V lost 4 bases and J lost 4, with 8 bases in between. CDR3 length equals 13 residues. The CDR3 DNA reads as TGTGCCATCAGTGTGCAACACGGAAACACCATATATTTT. Translating it yields CAISVQHGNTIYF.

In the case of this clone: One junction end does not reproduce the germline sequence, and a read error may be involved. DNA of the CDR3: TGCGCCAGCAGCTCGGCTACTAGCGGTGGTCGCTACGAGCAGCACTTC. Amino acids: CASSSATSGGRYEQHF. This sequence joins TRBV5-1 and TRBJ2-5, with 8 nucleotides matching TRBD2. This CDR3 contains 16 residues. Germline lookup yields CDR1 SGHRS and CDR2 YFSETQ.

The genes are TRBV29-1 and TRBJ2-5; 10 bases fit TRBD1. Germline V gene data show CDR1 as SQVTM and CDR2 as ANQGSEA. CDR3 length: 12 residues. Trimming cost V 4 bases and J 5 bases; bases outside gene matches: 1. The CDR3 nucleotides read TGCAGCGTTGCGGGACAGGGGGAGACCCAGTACTTC. It is translated as CSVAGQGETQYF.

This clone appeared once. The chain joins TRBV15 to TRBJ2-5, with D perhaps TRBD1 (5 bases). Germline-derived CDR1 and CDR2 are LNHNV and YYDKDF (reference sequence). V lost 0 bases, J lost 5 bases, and 19 bases lay in between. The CDR3 has 17 amino acids. The CDR3 DNA follows: TGTGCCACCAGCAGAGATCCGTGGGGCGCCCCCGGGGAGACCCAGTACTTC. Translation gives CATSRDPWGAPGETQYF. The whole variable domain, remainder taken from reference TRBV15 and TRBJ2-5, is DAMVIQNPRYQVTQFGKPVTLSCSQTLNHNVMYWYQQKSSQAPKLLFHYYDKDFNNEADTPDNFQSRRPNTSFCFLDIRSPGLGDTAMYLCATSRDPWGAPGETQYFGPGTRLLVL.

The chain employs TRBV5-6 and TRBJ2-3; TRBD1 agrees at 10 bases. The CDR3 has 18 residues. The V and J ends lost 4 bases and 0 bases, in that order; junction bases with no gene match: 11. Germline V CDR1 and CDR2: SGHDT, YYEEEE. This CDR3 reads CASSLRQGALASTDTQYF. CDR3 DNA: TGTGCCAGCAGCCTAAGACAGGGGGCCCTGGCTAGCACAGATACGCAGTATTTT.

V gene TRBV5-1 combines with J gene TRBJ1-5; 7 nucleotides line up with TRBD1. Losses at the gene ends were 4 bases for V and 5 bases for J; bases not matched to a gene: 6. This CDR3 has 14 amino acids. The germline gives CDR1 SGHRS, CDR2 YFSETQ. The CDR3 DNA follows: TGCGCCAGCAGCGTAAGACAGGGTGATCAGCCCCAGCATTTT. It encodes CASSVRQGDQPQHF. Filled out from reference TRBV5-1 and TRBJ1-5, the complete variable domain reads KAGVTQTPRYLIKTRGQQVTLSCSPISGHRSVSWYQQTPGQGLQFLFEYFSETQRNKGNFPGRFSGRQFSNSRSEMNVSTLELGDSALYLCASSVRQGDQPQHFGDGTRLSIL.

The table lists this clone with a few counts. V usage is TRBV11-2 and J usage is TRBJ1-1, with 7 bases identical to TRBD1. This CDR3 is built from 14 residues. V shed 2 bases and J 6 bases; nucleotides not matched to a gene: 6. Germline V gene sequence: CDR1 SGHAT, CDR2 FQNNGV. The CDR3 sequence: CASSLFTGTAEAFF. The CDR3 DNA reads as TGTGCCAGCAGCTTATTCACCGGGACAGCTGAAGCTTTCTTT.

This chain joins TRBV4-2 and TRBJ1-4; 9 nucleotides line up with TRBD1. From germline, CDR1 is LGHNA and CDR2 YNFKEQ. The trim removed 5 bases at V and 1 base at J, leaving 5 bases unmatched. The CDR3 is 16 amino acids. The CDR3 region is CASSVGQGRTNEKLFF. The DNA of the CDR3 is TGTGCCAGCAGCGTGGGACAGGGCCGAACTAATGAAAAACTGTTTTTT.

The rearrangement links TRBV30 to TRBJ2-7; D call uncertain. The V end was cut by 0 bases, the J end by 3 bases, with 3 bases between. CDR3 length: 11 amino acids. CDR1 is GTSNPN, CDR2 SVGIG, per germline (reference sequence). This chain's CDR3 is CAWSVLYEQYF. DNA of the CDR3: TGTGCCTGGAGTGTACTCTACGAGCAGTACTTC.

The chain has TRBV28 and TRBJ1-4, with 10 bases identical to TRBD1. The length of the CDR3 is 14 residues. V trimming: 6 bases; J trimming: 12 bases; junction bases outside the gene matches: 10. In germline, CDR1 is MDHEN, CDR2 SYDVKM. The CDR3 is CASSMTGGFSELFF. CDR3 DNA sequence: TGTGCCAGCAGCATGACAGGGGGCTTTAGTGAACTGTTTTTT. Full variable domain (missing parts from reference TRBV28 and TRBJ1-4): DVKVTQSSRYLVKRTGEKVFLECVQDMDHENMFWYRQDPGLGLRLIYFSYDVKMKEKGDIPEGYSVSREKKERFSLILESASTNQTSMYLCASSMTGGFSELFFGSGTQLSVL.

V usage is TRBV28 and J usage is TRBJ2-7; 8 nucleotides match TRBD2. Trimming removed 5 bases from V and 0 bases from J; junction bases left unmatched: 6. CDR1 and CDR2 (germline): MDHEN, SYDVKM. The CDR3 has 15 amino acids. Here the CDR3 reads CASSQSGTSSYEQYF. The CDR3 coding sequence is TGTGCCAGCAGTCAGTCCGGGACTAGCTCCTACGAGCAGTACTTC.

This chain uses TRBV6-1 with TRBJ1-5; no firm D call. V was shortened by 5 bases and J by 0 bases, with 5 bases between the two germline ends. The CDR3 has 13 residues. Germline values: CDR1 MNHNS, CDR2 SASEGT. The CDR3 DNA reads TGTGCCAGCAGTTCAGATAGCAATCAGCCCCAGCATTTT. Translation: CASSSDSNQPQHF.

The J gene is TRBJ2-7, the V gene TRBV5-1; D might be TRBD2 (5 bases). V lost 5 bases and J lost 0, with 12 bases in between. CDR3 length: 14 residues. Germline CDR1 and CDR2: SGHRS and YFSETQ. The chain's CDR3 is CASRAGTTSYEQYF. As DNA, the CDR3 is TGCGCCAGCAGGGCGGGCACCACCTCCTACGAGCAGTACTTC.